The rows below give T cell receptor beta chains drawn from one sample of a study of blood T cell repertoires in COVID-19. Generated by immunoSEQ multiplex PCR, the TCRdb table keeps only in-frame clones and is missing some. The sample shows fewer than 350,000 clones, 86% of them seen only once. The sample consisted of peripheral blood. Source of these receptors: a young woman with COVID-19, enrolled during active disease. CDR3s leave out the opening cysteine and the closing phenylalanine or tryptophan. The D gene is left open where the match is weak.

CDR3 length	V gene	J gene	D gene	CDR3 protein
9	TRBV20-1	TRBJ2-7	-	SASLSHEQY
13	TRBV10-2	TRBJ1-2	-	ASSEPGMGSYGYT
13	TRBV5-1	TRBJ2-2	-	ASRAGARNTGELF
9	TRBV20-1	TRBJ2-4	-	SARRGGIQY
12	TRBV6-2/TRBV6-3	TRBJ2-1	TRBD1	ASRPTPGTGGTF
14	TRBV9	TRBJ2-2	-	ASSPRGASGTGELF
14	TRBV3-1/TRBV3-2	TRBJ2-7	TRBD1	ASSQDHPGQGDEQY
12	TRBV7-9	TRBJ1-4	-	ASSLSGVKEKLF
10	TRBV19	TRBJ1-5	-	ASTTLGQPQH
17	TRBV3-1/TRBV3-2	TRBJ1-4	TRBD1	ASSQLEGTGIATNEKLF
15	TRBV27	TRBJ2-1	TRBD2	ASSVHGLAGVSNEQF
11	TRBV7-8	TRBJ2-7	-	ASSLRGSYEQY
13	TRBV27	TRBJ2-2	TRBD1	ASSLGTGKAGELF
14	TRBV9	TRBJ1-5	TRBD1	ASSEGTGLGNQPQH
14	TRBV4-1	TRBJ2-3	TRBD2	ASSQASGGVGLTQY
13	TRBV4-2	TRBJ1-6	TRBD1	ASSQDGQGSSPLH
12	TRBV19	TRBJ1-4	TRBD1	ASSPTGYEEKLF
13	TRBV15	TRBJ2-7	-	ATSRERGQAYEQY
11	TRBV29-1	TRBJ1-2	-	SGGDSVNYGYT
12	TRBV20-1	TRBJ2-1	TRBD2	SASPRGVNNEQF
13	TRBV2	TRBJ1-4	-	ASSEGHRANEKLF
13	TRBV28	TRBJ2-5	-	ASSLGQPGELAQY